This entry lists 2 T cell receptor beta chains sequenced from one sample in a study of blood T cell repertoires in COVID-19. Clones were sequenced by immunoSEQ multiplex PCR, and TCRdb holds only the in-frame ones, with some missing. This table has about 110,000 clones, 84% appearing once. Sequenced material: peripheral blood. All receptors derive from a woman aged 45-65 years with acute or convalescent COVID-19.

The CDR3 DNA reads TGCGCCAGCAGCCAAGATAGGGGATTTGACAGATTCAAATATATCCTGACCATATATTTT. The encoded protein is CASSQDRGFDRFKYILTIYF. This chain joins TRBV4-1 and TRBJ1-3; the D gene is possibly TRBD1 (5 bases). This CDR3 is 20 amino acids long. CDR1 and CDR2 (germline): MGHRA, YSYEKL. Trimming took 0 bases from V and 10 from J, leaving 31 bases between them.

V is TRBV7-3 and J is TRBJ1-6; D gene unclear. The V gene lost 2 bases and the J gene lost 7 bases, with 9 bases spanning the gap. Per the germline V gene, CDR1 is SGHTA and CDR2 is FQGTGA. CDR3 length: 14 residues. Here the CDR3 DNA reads TGTGCCAGCAGCTTAGGCAGTTTGAATTCACCCCTCCACTTT. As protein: CASSLGSLNSPLHF.